One sample yielded the 20 T cell receptor beta chains listed below, sequenced in a study of T cell repertoires in cytomegalovirus infection. Antigens of these TCRs are unknown. TCRdb ran MiXCR on the reads and lists one entry per CDR3 protein. Among under 200,000 distinct CDR3 sequences listed, roughly 20% were seen once. The sample in question was CD8+ T cells from cultured PBMCs, obtained from culture after CMV antigen stimulation. The receptors were sampled from a human donor in good health (CMV status not recorded). Some clones in this sample may be carry-over from other donors' samples.

Comments on this clonotype: One end of the junction is discordant with germline, which a read error may explain. The chain is built from TRBV9 and TRBJ2-5, with a tentative D call TRBD2 (6 bases). This CDR3 spans 13 amino acids. The germline V gene encodes CDR1 SGDLS and CDR2 YYNGEE. CDR3 region: CASSADLKGTPLF. In nucleotides, the CDR3 is TGTGCCAGCAGCGCAGACCTGAAAGGGACTCCTCTCTTC.

This clonotype was observed at least ten times. The chain combines TRBV7-2 with TRBJ2-5; D not resolved. The V gene lost 5 bases and the J gene lost 5 bases, with 15 bases spanning the gap. The CDR3 runs to 14 residues. Germline loops: CDR1 SGHTA, CDR2 FQGNSA. This CDR3 is CASSPRISRETQYF. The CDR3 nucleotides read TGTGCCAGCAGCCCTAGGATTAGCAGGGAGACCCAGTACTTC.

This clonotype was seen a few times. The DNA of the CDR3 is TGTGCCAGCAGCTTAAAGATTGCAGACGAGCAGTACTTC. Translated, it gives CASSLKIADEQYF. The V call is TRBV7-9, the J call TRBJ2-7; D is unclear. There are 13 residues in the CDR3. V was clipped by 2 bases and J by 5 bases, with 10 bases between them. The germline V gene has CDR1 SEHNR and CDR2 FQNEAQ (reference sequence).

The V and J genes are TRBV12-3 or TRBV12-4 and TRBJ2-2; the D is unclear. CDR3 length equals 14 residues. V lost 4 bases to trimming and J lost 1 base, with 7 bases between them. DNA for the CDR3: TGTGCCAGCAGTTGGGCAGGGAACACCGGGGAGCTGTTTTTT. It specifies CASSWAGNTGELFF.

In its sample, this clonotype was seen a few times. The chain is built from TRBV7-2 and TRBJ2-2, with D unclear. Trimming removed 5 bases at V and 1 base at J, with 11 bases between. Germline V gives CDR1 SGHTA, CDR2 FQGNSA. The CDR3 runs to 15 residues. In nucleotides, the CDR3 is TGTGCCAGCAGCCTGGCGGTCTTGAACACCGGGGAGCTGTTTTTT. This sequence encodes CASSLAVLNTGELFF.

V usage is TRBV12-3 or TRBV12-4 and J usage is TRBJ1-1; the D is unclear. V gave up 1 base and J gave up 5 bases, with 8 bases separating them. The CDR3 has 13 amino acids. The CDR3 bases are TGTGCCAGCAGTTTAGGGACGGGGACTGAAGCTTTCTTT. Translation: CASSLGTGTEAFF.

This clonotype has only a few counts. V and J are TRBV30 and TRBJ1-1; 8 bases map to TRBD1. The germline V gene has CDR1 GTSNPN and CDR2 SVGIG (reference sequence). This CDR3 has 14 amino acids. J was trimmed by 5 bases and V by 4 bases; bases with no gene match: 9. CDR3 DNA sequence: TGTGCCTGGAAGCTGGACAGGGTGGATACTGAAGCTTTCTTT. Residues: CAWKLDRVDTEAFF.

This clonotype was detected only a few times. This sequence joins TRBV7-2 and TRBJ1-2; maybe TRBD1 (6 bases). The germline V gene has CDR1 SGHTA and CDR2 FQGNSA. The CDR3 length is 17 residues. Trimming left V 3 bases short and J 0 bases short, with 17 bases between. The CDR3 coding sequence is TGTGCCAGCAGCTTGGTGTCAGGGGATATGGCTAACTATGGCTACACCTTC. Amino acid sequence: CASSLVSGDMANYGYTF.

The table lists this clonotype with a few counts. This CDR3 reads CASSLVDGVYNEQFF. The DNA of the CDR3 is TGTGCCAGCAGCTTAGTCGACGGGGTCTACAATGAGCAGTTCTTC. The chain is built from TRBV7-9 and TRBJ2-1; the D gene is possibly TRBD2 (5 bases). The length of the CDR3 is 15 residues. Trimming removed 1 base at V and 3 bases at J, with 10 bases between. In germline, CDR1 is SEHNR, CDR2 FQNEAQ (reference sequence).

This clonotype has only a few counts. This chain connects TRBV4-3 to TRBJ1-4; TRBD1 might be the D (5 bases). CDR3 length: 16 amino acids. Trimming cost V 5 bases and J 7 bases, with 20 bases left between them. The V gene's germline CDR1 is LGHNA and CDR2 YSLEER. The CDR3: CASSLHTGEIGEKLFF. DNA of the CDR3: TGCGCCAGCAGCTTACATACGGGGGAAATAGGTGAAAAACTGTTTTTT.

This chain links TRBV4-1 with TRBJ1-5, with TRBD1 identical over 7 bases. The J segment lost 2 bases and the V segment lost 2 bases, leaving 9 bases of the junction unmatched. Germline CDR1 reads MGHRA; CDR2 reads YSYEKL. CDR3 size: 17 residues. The chain's CDR3 is CASSQYRAGTGNQPQHF. The DNA of the CDR3 is TGCGCCAGCAGCCAATATCGAGCCGGGACAGGCAATCAGCCCCAGCATTTT.

The chain carries TRBV7-9 and TRBJ1-1; D is perhaps TRBD1 (6 bases). Trimming removed 6 bases from V and 4 bases from J, with 12 bases in between. The CDR3 consists of 13 residues. The germline CDR1 and CDR2 sequences are SEHNR and FQNEAQ (reference sequence). This CDR3 is CASRTGSSTEAFF. CDR3 nucleotides: TGTGCCAGCAGAACAGGGTCCTCCACTGAAGCTTTCTTT.

This clonotype was seen more than once but under ten times. V and J are TRBV7-9 and TRBJ2-2; D is unresolved. CDR1 and CDR2 (germline): SEHNR, FQNEAQ (reference sequence). CDR3 length equals 16 residues. Between the trimmed V and J ends, which lost 2 bases and 0 bases, there was a span of 10 bases. CDR3 sequence reads: CASSLMSPANTGELFF. Written as DNA, the CDR3 is TGTGCCAGCAGCTTAATGAGCCCCGCGAACACCGGGGAGCTGTTTTTT.

J is TRBJ1-4 and V is TRBV7-2; 9 bases agree with TRBD1. The V segment lost 5 bases and the J segment 5 bases; nucleotides outside the gene matches: 6. Per germline, CDR1 SGHTA and CDR2 FQGNSA. CDR3 length equals 15 residues. The CDR3 DNA reads as TGTGCCAGCAGCAAGGGACAGGGTAGGAATGAAAAACTGTTTTTT. It codes for CASSKGQGRNEKLFF.

The sample holds a few counts of this clonotype. V usage is TRBV4-1 and J usage is TRBJ1-4; D is perhaps TRBD1 (5 bases). The CDR3 loop spans 16 amino acids. V was cut by 2 bases and J by 7 bases, with 17 bases left in between. Germline CDR1 is MGHRA and CDR2 is YSYEKL. The CDR3: CASSQPDQGVSEKLFF. CDR3 bases: TGCGCCAGCAGCCAACCAGACCAGGGAGTAAGTGAAAAACTGTTTTTT.

The rearrangement uses TRBV7-8 and TRBJ2-1; 14 nucleotides match TRBD2. Germline V gives CDR1 SGHVS, CDR2 FQNEAQ. With V trimmed by 1 base and J by 8 bases, 13 bases remained unmatched. There are 19 residues in the CDR3. The CDR3 spells CASSLGLAGGPNVFDEQFF. Here the CDR3 DNA reads TGTGCCAGCAGCTTAGGACTAGCGGGGGGGCCGAATGTTTTCGATGAGCAGTTCTTC. The entire variable domain, with the rest obtained from reference TRBV7-8 and TRBJ2-1, is as follows: GAGVSQSPRYKVAKRGQDVALRCDPISGHVSLFWYQQALGQGPEFLTYFQNEAQLDKSGLPSDRFFAERPEGSVSTLKIQRTQQEDSAVYLCASSLGLAGGPNVFDEQFFGPGTRLTVL.

For this clonotype: One end of the junction varies from germline; a read error may be responsible. The chain combines TRBV19 with TRBJ2-2; 7 bases fit TRBD1. CDR1 is LNHDA, CDR2 SQIVND, per germline (reference sequence). The CDR3 consists of 15 residues. The CDR3 region is CPSSTGTANTGELFF. CDR3 nucleotides: TGTCCCAGTAGTACGGGGACAGCAAACACCGGGGAGCTGTTTTTT.

The chain links TRBV7-8 to TRBJ1-4; D is ambiguous. With 1 base removed from V and 11 bases from J, the gap between germline ends came to 8 bases. Germline lookup yields CDR1 SGHVS and CDR2 FQNEAQ. This CDR3 has 12 amino acids. The CDR3 nucleotides are TGTGCCAGCAGCTTAGAGGCCGGGAAACTGTTTTTT. It codes for CASSLEAGKLFF.

V is TRBV25-1 and J is TRBJ2-1; D may be TRBD2 (6 bases). The V gene's germline CDR1 is MGHDK and CDR2 SYGVNS. The CDR3 consists of 14 residues. V lost 4 bases, J lost 4 bases, and 11 bases lay in between. This chain's CDR3 is CASSARGKYNEQFF. The DNA for the CDR3 is TGTGCCAGCAGTGCTCGGGGGAAATACAATGAGCAGTTCTTC. The full variable domain, rest sourced from reference TRBV25-1 and TRBJ2-1, is EADIYQTPRYLVIGTGKKITLECSQTMGHDKMYWYQQDPGMELHLIHYSYGVNSTEKGDLSSESTVSRIRTEHFPLTLESARPSHTSQYLCASSARGKYNEQFFGPGTRLTVL.

The CDR3 is CASTKPGTGTYEQYF. In nucleotides, the CDR3 is TGTGCCAGCACCAAGCCCGGGACAGGGACCTACGAGCAGTACTTC. This chain connects TRBV7-9 to TRBJ2-7, with 9 bases identical to TRBD1. Trimming removed 7 bases from V and 2 bases from J; junction bases left unmatched: 9. The CDR3 loop spans 15 amino acids. The germline gives CDR1 SEHNR, CDR2 FQNEAQ (reference sequence). Full variable domain (rest looked up from reference TRBV7-9 and TRBJ2-7): DTGVSQNPRHKITKRGQNVTFRCDPISEHNRLYWYRQTLGQGPEFLTYFQNEAQLEKSRLLSDRFSAERPKGSFSTLEIQRTEQGDSAMYLCASTKPGTGTYEQYFGPGTRLTVT.